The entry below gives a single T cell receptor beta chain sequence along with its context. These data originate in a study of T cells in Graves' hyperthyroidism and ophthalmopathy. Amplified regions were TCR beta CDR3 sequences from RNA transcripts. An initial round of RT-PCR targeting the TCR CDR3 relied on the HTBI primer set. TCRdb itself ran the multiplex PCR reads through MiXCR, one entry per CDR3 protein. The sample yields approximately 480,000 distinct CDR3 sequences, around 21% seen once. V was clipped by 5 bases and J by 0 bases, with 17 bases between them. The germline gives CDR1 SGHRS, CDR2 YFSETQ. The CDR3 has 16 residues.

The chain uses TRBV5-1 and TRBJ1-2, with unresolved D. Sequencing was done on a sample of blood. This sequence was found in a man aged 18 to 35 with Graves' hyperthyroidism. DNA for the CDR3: TGCGCCAGCAGTCTGGAGCCGGGAATGTCTAACTATGGCTACACCTTC. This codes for CASSLEPGMSNYGYTF.